This T cell receptor beta chain was found in a study of T and B cells in COVID-19 patients. Study results and caveats: No sequencing was yet done of CD4+, regulatory or CD8+ subsets, or of SARS-CoV-2-responsive or tetramer+ sorted cells. Exclusive to the recovered cohort were roughly 2,000 TCR clusters, about 33 of them with low generation probability. Clonality of TRB repertoires was high in active COVID-19; recovery brought above-healthy diversity and richness.

From blood, roughly 250-550 ng of genomic DNA served as TRB template. TRB rearrangements were amplified by multiplex PCR with BIOMED2 TRB-A/B primers. One entry per CDR3 protein results from TCRdb running MiXCR on the multiplex PCR reads. The table lists around 20,000 distinct CDR3 sequences, about 31% of them singletons, with roughly 1.9% in the top ten. This clonotype was seen more than once but under ten times. The antigen is unknown. V lost 5 bases, J lost 5 bases, and 2 bases stayed unmatched. This CDR3 contains 14 residues. The V gene's germline CDR1 is LNHDA and CDR2 SQIVND (reference sequence).

The TCR sequence derives from a human donor who had recovered from COVID-19. Source material: blood. The chain combines TRBV19 with TRBJ2-1, with 11 bases identical to TRBD2. The CDR3 DNA reads TGTGCCAGTAGTCCGGGACTAGCGGACAATGAGCAGTTCTTC. It encodes CASSPGLADNEQFF.